This T cell receptor beta chain was captured in a study of blood T cell repertoires in COVID-19. Study-wide background: Acute-phase and convalescent COVID-19 samples originated in the United States, Italy and Spain. The cDNA or gDNA used as material had been derived from T cells, B-cell-depleted T cells, or PBMCs.

CDR1 MNHEY and CDR2 SVGAGI come from the germline V gene. The CDR3 sequence is 14 residues long. After removal of 4 bases from V and 0 bases from J, the junction contained 2 bases not matched to a gene. In the original analysis: Amplification of reference gene primers provided the estimated nucleated cell counts. Generated by immunoSEQ multiplex PCR, the TCRdb table keeps only in-frame clones and is missing some. V, J and clone size were drawn from that table, and D and trimming were deduced from the DNA. The repertoire holds approximately 280,000 clones, with around 89% as singletons. The TCR comes from a man aged 35-49 years with acute or convalescent COVID-19. What was sequenced was peripheral blood. This rearrangement joins TRBV6-5 to TRBJ2-5; 7 bases align to TRBD2. This CDR3 is CASSSGGDQETQYF. CDR3 nucleotide sequence: TGTGCCAGCAGTTCGGGGGGAGACCAAGAGACCCAGTACTTC.